A single sample is the source of the 31 T cell receptor beta chains below, sequenced in a study of blood T cell repertoires in COVID-19 (dated by TCRdb to 2020 to 2022). The library came from the immunoSEQ multiplex PCR assay. This immuneACCESS table, as held by TCRdb, lists in-frame sequences with V and J called but not all clones. Of the missing ones, under half trace to an unresolved V gene in checked studies; the others have no known cause. The sample includes over 600,000 clones, with about 87% observed a single time. The top ten clones comprise approximately 0.25% of the sample. Sequencing used peripheral blood. Source of these receptors: a woman under 30 with acute or convalescent COVID-19.

The V gene is TRBV5-1, the J gene TRBJ1-2; weak D call: TRBD1 (5 bases). The V end was cut by 4 bases, the J end by 4 bases, with 17 bases between. This CDR3 is 15 amino acids long. The germline gives CDR1 SGHRS, CDR2 YFSETQ. The CDR3, as DNA: TGCGCCAGCAGCCAGACAGTGCCTGTGAGCTATGGCTACACCTTC. This encodes CASSQTVPVSYGYTF. The full variable domain, its missing parts supplied by reference TRBV5-1 and TRBJ1-2, is KAGVTQTPRYLIKTRGQQVTLSCSPISGHRSVSWYQQTPGQGLQFLFEYFSETQRNKGNFPGRFSGRQFSNSRSEMNVSTLELGDSALYLCASSQTVPVSYGYTFGSGTRLTVV.

J is TRBJ2-3 and V is TRBV24-1, with 9 nucleotides matching TRBD1. This CDR3 comprises 17 residues. The V gene's germline CDR1 is KGHDR and CDR2 SFDVKD. V was pared by 4 bases and J by 3 bases, with 10 bases of the junction left unmatched. CDR3 DNA sequence: TGTGCCACCAGTGAGCGACCGGGACAGGGTGGGACAGATACGCAGTATTTT. Amino acids: CATSERPGQGGTDTQYF.

V is TRBV25-1 and J is TRBJ1-1; unclear D gene. Germline CDR1 is MGHDK and CDR2 is SYGVNS. The CDR3 length is 16 residues. Trimming left V 1 base short and J 1 base short, with 13 bases between. CDR3 nucleotides: TGTGCCAGCAGTGAATTCCCGGGAGACGGGAACACTGAAGCTTTCTTT. Amino acids: CASSEFPGDGNTEAFF. Together with reference TRBV25-1 and TRBJ1-1, the CDR3 gives the full variable domain: EADIYQTPRYLVIGTGKKITLECSQTMGHDKMYWYQQDPGMELHLIHYSYGVNSTEKGDLSSESTVSRIRTEHFPLTLESARPSHTSQYLCASSEFPGDGNTEAFFGQGTRLTVV.

This clone showed up just once. This chain links TRBV4-2 with TRBJ1-1; 7 bases align to TRBD1. The CDR3 covers 16 residues. The germline gives CDR1 LGHNA, CDR2 YNFKEQ. Trimming cost V 0 bases and J 1 base; bases outside gene matches: 5. This CDR3 is CASSQDEAGGNTEAFF. In DNA form, the CDR3 reads TGTGCCAGCAGCCAAGATGAAGCAGGGGGGAACACTGAAGCTTTCTTT.

V usage is TRBV7-9 and J usage is TRBJ1-3; possibly TRBD1 for D (6 bases). V lost 4 bases to trimming and J lost 2 bases, with 6 bases between them. Germline V gene sequence: CDR1 SEHNR, CDR2 FQNEAQ (reference sequence). CDR3 length: 13 residues. CDR3 sequence: CASSYRAGNTIYF. The DNA of the CDR3 is TGTGCCAGCAGCTACAGGGCTGGAAACACCATATATTTT. Full variable domain (outside the CDR3, taken from reference TRBV7-9 and TRBJ1-3): DTGVSQNPRHKITKRGQNVTFRCDPISEHNRLYWYRQTLGQGPEFLTYFQNEAQLEKSRLLSDRFSAERPKGSFSTLEIQRTEQGDSAMYLCASSYRAGNTIYFGEGSWLTVV.

J is TRBJ2-2 and V is TRBV7-2; 9 nucleotides line up with TRBD2. The CDR3 contains 16 residues. Trimming at V came to 3 bases and at J to 5 bases, leaving 7 bases not matched to a gene. Germline-derived CDR1 and CDR2 are SGHTA and FQGNSA. This CDR3 reads CASSLRASGVTGELFF. CDR3 in DNA: TGTGCCAGCAGCTTGAGGGCTAGCGGGGTAACCGGGGAGCTGTTTTTT.

The chain has TRBV4-2 and TRBJ2-1; 13 bases line up with TRBD2. CDR3 length equals 16 residues. V lost 2 bases to trimming and J lost 7 bases; unmatched junction nucleotides: 5. Germline V gene lookup returns CDR1 LGHNA and CDR2 YNFKEQ. Here the CDR3 reads CASSQQLAGGWNEQFF. In DNA form, the CDR3 reads TGTGCCAGCAGCCAACAACTAGCGGGGGGGTGGAATGAGCAGTTCTTC.

The gene calls are TRBV21-1 and TRBJ2-7; the table's D call TRBD1 went unverified against the DNA. TRBV21-1 is noted as a pseudogene. The CDR3 contains 12 residues. The CDR3 sequence: CASSVRGHEQYF. The CDR3 region has the DNA TGTGCCAGCAGCGTCAGGGGCCACGAGCAGTACTTC.

The V and J genes are TRBV2 and TRBJ1-2; D gene unclear. This CDR3 comprises 14 residues. Looked up from germline, CDR1 is SNHLY and CDR2 is FYNNEI. The V gene lost 2 bases and the J gene lost 8 bases, with 15 bases spanning the gap. CDR3 loop: CASSERWLPGGYTF. CDR3 sequence (DNA): TGTGCCAGCAGTGAAAGGTGGCTACCCGGGGGCTACACCTTC.

This clone was observed a few times. The chain joins TRBV10-3 to TRBJ1-1, with D unresolved. Trimming took off 5 bases at V and 1 base at J, with 8 bases between the two ends. The germline CDR1 and CDR2 sequences are ENHRY and SYGVKD. The CDR3 contains 13 residues. The DNA for the CDR3 is TGTGCCATCAGTTTGGCAGGGAACACTGAAGCTTTCTTT. Protein: CAISLAGNTEAFF.

The chain links TRBV4-3 to TRBJ2-7; tentatively, D is TRBD1 (5 bases). There are 16 residues in the CDR3. The germline V and J ends were trimmed by 2 bases and 6 bases, with 20 bases remaining between them. The germline CDR1 and CDR2 sequences are LGHNA and YSLEER. DNA of the CDR3: TGCGCCAGCAGCCAAAAGGGGTGGCCGGATGGGCTCGAGCAGTACTTC. Amino acids: CASSQKGWPDGLEQYF.

The chain carries TRBV25-1 and TRBJ1-4, with D hard to call. Deletions cut 1 base from V and 3 bases from J, with 15 bases between. There are 17 residues in the CDR3. Looked up from germline, CDR1 is MGHDK and CDR2 is SYGVNS. CDR3 protein: CASSESGLGWANEKLFF. The CDR3 bases are TGTGCCAGCAGTGAATCGGGATTAGGATGGGCTAATGAAAAACTGTTTTTT.

This sequence joins TRBV3-1 (or the pseudogene TRBV3-2) and TRBJ1-2; D is ambiguous. The V gene's germline CDR1 is LGHDT and CDR2 YNNKEL (reference sequence). CDR3 size: 14 residues. V gave up 0 bases and J gave up 4 bases, with 9 bases separating them. The CDR3 DNA is TGTGCCAGCAGCCAAGATGTGGCCCCCTATGGCTACACCTTC. Translated: CASSQDVAPYGYTF.

CDR3 in amino acids: CASSVGGGPSYEQYF. CDR3 bases: TGCGCCAGCAGTGTGGGCGGGGGCCCCTCCTACGAGCAGTACTTC. The V and J genes are TRBV10-2 and TRBJ2-7, with a weak D call TRBD2 (7 bases). Between the trimmed V and J ends, which lost 4 bases and 0 bases, there was a span of 13 bases. Germline V gene data show CDR1 as WSHSY and CDR2 as SAAADI. The CDR3 spans 15 residues.

This clone was seen a handful of times. The J gene is TRBJ1-1, the V gene TRBV12-3 or TRBV12-4; TRBD1 matches 7 bases. With V trimmed by 6 bases and J by 3 bases, 4 bases remained unmatched. The CDR3 consists of 13 residues. CDR3 sequence reads: CASSPQGYTEAFF. The CDR3 DNA reads TGTGCCAGCAGCCCACAGGGGTACACTGAAGCTTTCTTT.

This chain links TRBV3-1 (or the pseudogene TRBV3-2) with TRBJ2-2; the D gene is possibly TRBD2 (5 bases). Trimming stripped 2 bases from V and 7 bases from J, with 17 bases between. CDR3 length equals 16 residues. Germline V CDR1 and CDR2: LGHDT, YNNKEL (reference sequence). CDR3 DNA: TGTGCCAGCAGCCAACAACTAGTCCGGGAAAACGGGGAGCTGTTTTTT. Protein product: CASSQQLVRENGELFF.

The genes are TRBV27 and TRBJ1-1; a possible D gene is TRBD1 (5 bases). This CDR3 has 13 amino acids. The germline V gene has CDR1 MNHEY and CDR2 SMNVEV (reference sequence). V was pared by 3 bases and J by 5 bases, with 10 bases between. The CDR3 sequence: CASSFLGETEAFF. DNA for the CDR3: TGTGCCAGCAGTTTTTTAGGGGAAACTGAAGCTTTCTTT.

The chain combines TRBV20-1 with TRBJ1-1; 7 bases are a match to TRBD1. Germline loops: CDR1 DFQATT, CDR2 SNEGSKA (reference sequence). The V gene end was trimmed by 8 bases and the J gene end by 10 bases; junction bases not matched to a gene: 7. CDR3 length equals 10 residues. Written as DNA, the CDR3 is TGCAGTTTATACAGGGGTCGAGCTTTCTTT. Translating it yields CSLYRGRAFF.

The V and J genes are TRBV7-9 and TRBJ1-2, with 8 nucleotides matching TRBD1. Germline V gene data show CDR1 as SEHNR and CDR2 as FQNEAQ (reference sequence). V shed 2 bases and J 4 bases; nucleotides not matched to a gene: 6. This CDR3 region has 15 residues. In DNA, the CDR3 is TGTGCCAGCAGCTTAACCCAGGGGGCAGGCTATGGCTACACCTTC. Protein: CASSLTQGAGYGYTF.

Concerning this clone: Other DNA sequences from this sample encode an identical CDR3 as well. The chain links TRBV5-1 to TRBJ1-2; no clear D. V was clipped by 0 bases and J by 4 bases, with 7 bases between them. The CDR3 contains 13 residues. Germline V gene sequence: CDR1 SGHRS, CDR2 YFSETQ. This CDR3 is CASSLGTVYGYTF. As DNA, the CDR3 is TGCGCCAGCAGCTTGGGGACTGTCTATGGCTACACCTTC.

CDR3 sequence: CASSPQGAYEQFF. The CDR3 DNA follows: TGTGCCAGCAGCCCGCAGGGGGCCTATGAGCAGTTCTTC. This chain joins TRBV11-3 and TRBJ2-1; 8 nucleotides agree with TRBD1. V shed 5 bases and J 8 bases; nucleotides not matched to a gene: 5. CDR1 SGHNT and CDR2 YENEEA come from the germline V gene. There are 13 residues in the CDR3.

The rearrangement links TRBV4-1 to TRBJ2-1, with TRBD1 as a possible D gene (5 bases). The germline CDR1 and CDR2 sequences are MGHRA and YSYEKL. The CDR3 is made up of 16 amino acids. V lost 5 bases, J lost 5 bases, and 19 bases lay in between. CDR3 in amino acids: CASSSPGRQRNNEQFF. The CDR3 DNA reads TGCGCCAGCAGCTCCCCCGGCAGACAGAGAAACAATGAGCAGTTCTTC.

The chain has TRBV14 and TRBJ1-5; 7 bases are shared with TRBD1. Looked up from germline, CDR1 is SGHDN and CDR2 is FVKESK. With V trimmed by 5 bases and J by 3 bases, 7 bases remained unmatched. The CDR3 consists of 15 residues. The CDR3 bases are TGTGCCAGCAGCTGGGACAGAAAGGACAATCAGCCCCAGCATTTT. Its translation is CASSWDRKDNQPQHF.

The rearrangement links TRBV11-2 to TRBJ2-1, with D possibly TRBD1 on 6 matching bases. In germline, CDR1 is SGHAT, CDR2 FQNNGV. V lost 0 bases to trimming and J lost 9 bases, with 12 bases between them. CDR3 length: 14 amino acids. The CDR3, as DNA: TGTGCCAGCAGCTTAGAGGGCAGGGGATTTGAGCAGTTCTTC. Residues: CASSLEGRGFEQFF.

The chain links TRBV6-2 or TRBV6-3 to TRBJ1-4; possible D gene TRBD1, 6 bases. Germline-derived CDR1 and CDR2 are MNHEY and SVGEGT. The CDR3 is 15 amino acids. V was clipped by 4 bases and J by 8 bases, with 17 bases between them. CDR3 amino acids: CASSSNREVREKLFF. The DNA of the CDR3 is TGTGCCAGCAGTTCGAACAGGGAAGTTAGGGAAAAACTGTTTTTT.

As concerns this clone: This sample includes further DNA sequences coding for the same CDR3. V and J are TRBV19 and TRBJ1-1; the D is unclear. Germline V gives CDR1 LNHDA, CDR2 SQIVND (reference sequence). The length of the CDR3 is 13 residues. V was clipped by 1 base and J by 1 base, with 4 bases between them. In DNA, the CDR3 is TGTGCCAGTAGTATAGTTAAGAACACTGAAGCTTTCTTT. It specifies CASSIVKNTEAFF.

The chain couples TRBV5-8 to TRBJ2-5; maybe TRBD2 (5 bases). Germline CDR1 is SGHTS and CDR2 is YDEGEE. There are 15 residues in the CDR3. The germline V and J ends were trimmed by 0 bases and 5 bases, with 14 bases remaining between them. For the CDR3, the DNA is TGTGCCAGCAGCTTGGGGCGAGAGCGGTACGAGACCCAGTACTTC. Translated, it gives CASSLGRERYETQYF.

V gene TRBV10-3 combines with J gene TRBJ2-1, with 11 bases that match TRBD2. Germline CDR1 ENHRY, CDR2 SYGVKD. The CDR3 consists of 15 residues. J was trimmed by 10 bases and V by 0 bases; bases with no gene match: 5. The CDR3 coding sequence is TGTGCCATCAGTGAGTCTAGCGGGGGGGCCAGGGAGCAGTTCTTC. Its protein product is CAISESSGGAREQFF.

The V call is TRBV6-5, the J call TRBJ1-2, with D perhaps TRBD1 (5 bases). Trimming shortened V by 7 bases and J by 8 bases, and 17 bases separated the two germline ends. The CDR3 has 13 residues. Germline CDR1 is MNHEY and CDR2 is SVGAGI. The DNA for the CDR3 is TGTGCCAGCACTGTAAGGGGCCCTGGGGGCTACACCTTC. Its translation: CASTVRGPGGYTF.

J is TRBJ1-6 and V is TRBV4-3; D call uncertain. Trimming shortened V by 0 bases and J by 3 bases, and 9 bases separated the two germline ends. This CDR3 comprises 16 residues. The germline gives CDR1 LGHNA, CDR2 YSLEER. The CDR3 protein is CASSQDLRSYNSPLHF. The CDR3 DNA reads as TGCGCCAGCAGCCAAGATTTAAGGAGCTATAATTCACCCCTCCACTTT.

This chain connects TRBV3-1 (or the pseudogene TRBV3-2) to TRBJ2-3; 12 nucleotides line up with TRBD2. The CDR3 has 17 amino acids. Looked up from germline, CDR1 is LGHDT and CDR2 is YNNKEL (reference sequence). V lost 3 bases and J lost 7; bases outside the gene matches: 11. The CDR3 protein is CASSQGFLAGGPHTQYF. CDR3 DNA: TGTGCCAGCAGCCAGGGGTTCCTAGCGGGGGGGCCGCATACGCAGTATTTT.